These 26 T cell receptor beta chains were all obtained from the same sample, sequenced in a study of OX40 agonist ivuxolimab in advanced cancers. Produced via immunoSEQ multiplex PCR; TCRdb's table is partial and in-frame only. The sample holds 25,000 to 35,000 clones, approximately 88% seen once. Material: CD4+ or CD8+ T cells sorted from blood, obtained in a trial of the OX40 agonist ivuxolimab. The receptor source for this set is an adult with an advanced solid tumor such as melanoma, head and neck, liver or kidney cancer.

CDR3 protein: CASSSQGALGNQPQHF. CDR3 DNA sequence: TGTGCCAGCAGTTCGCAGGGGGCACTGGGCAATCAGCCCCAGCATTTT. The chain carries TRBV27 and TRBJ1-5; the match to TRBD1 covers 8 bases. V lost 4 bases to trimming and J lost 2 bases; unmatched junction nucleotides: 7. Germline V gene lookup returns CDR1 MNHEY and CDR2 SMNVEV (reference sequence). The CDR3 loop spans 16 amino acids.

The rearrangement links TRBV7-2 to TRBJ1-2, with D possibly matching TRBD1 (5 bases). Deletions cut 1 base from V and 4 bases from J, with 13 bases between. CDR1 is SGHTA and CDR2 is FQGNSA in the germline V gene. The CDR3 extends over 15 amino acids. The chain's CDR3 is CASSLVVGGSYGYTF. The CDR3 nucleotides are TGTGCCAGCAGCTTAGTGGTGGGGGGAAGCTATGGCTACACCTTC.

This clone was observed a single time. V usage is TRBV28 and J usage is TRBJ2-1, with 9 bases that match TRBD2. This CDR3 is 13 amino acids long. Germline V gene data show CDR1 as MDHEN and CDR2 as SYDVKM. Trimming cost V 1 base and J 12 bases; bases outside gene matches: 4. The DNA of the CDR3 is TGTGCCAGCAGTTTATTCGCGGGAGGGGTGCAGTTCTTC. Translated: CASSLFAGGVQFF.

The chain combines TRBV15 with TRBJ2-7; 13 nucleotides match TRBD2. J gave up 5 bases and V 0 bases, and 4 bases lay outside the gene matches. CDR3 length: 16 residues. Per germline, CDR1 LNHNV and CDR2 YYDKDF (reference sequence). CDR3 in amino acids: CATSRELAGGSDEQYF. The DNA of the CDR3 is TGTGCCACCAGCAGAGAACTAGCGGGAGGGTCGGACGAGCAGTACTTC. The full variable domain, its missing parts supplied by reference TRBV15 and TRBJ2-7, is DAMVIQNPRYQVTQFGKPVTLSCSQTLNHNVMYWYQQKSSQAPKLLFHYYDKDFNNEADTPDNFQSRRPNTSFCFLDIRSPGLGDTAMYLCATSRELAGGSDEQYFGPGTRLTVT.

V usage is TRBV27 and J usage is TRBJ2-1, with D unresolved. From germline, CDR1 is MNHEY and CDR2 SMNVEV (reference sequence). The CDR3 runs 8 residues. CDR3: CAAGEQFF. CDR3 nucleotide sequence: TGTGCAGCCGGGGAGCAGTTCTTC.

This chain uses TRBV9 with TRBJ2-3; D perhaps matches TRBD1 (5 bases). The CDR3 sequence is 15 residues long. The germline CDR1 and CDR2 sequences are SGDLS and YYNGEE. Deletions cut 4 bases from V and 0 bases from J, with 12 bases between. The CDR3 sequence is CASSSGHTSTDTQYF. The CDR3 DNA sequence: TGTGCCAGCAGCTCCGGACACACTAGCACAGATACGCAGTATTTT. Together with reference TRBV9 and TRBJ2-3, the CDR3 gives the full variable domain: DSGVTQTPKHLITATGQRVTLRCSPRSGDLSVYWYQQSLDQGLQFLIQYYNGEERAKGNILERFSAQQFPDLHSELNLSSLELGDSALYFCASSSGHTSTDTQYFGPGTRLTVL.

This clone was seen just once. This chain joins TRBV9 and TRBJ2-2; D is uncertain. V lost 0 bases and J lost 2, with 2 bases in between. CDR3 length: 13 amino acids. The germline V gene has CDR1 SGDLS and CDR2 YYNGEE. CDR3: CASSVENTGELFF. The CDR3 bases are TGTGCCAGCAGCGTAGAAAACACCGGGGAGCTGTTTTTT.

The gene calls are TRBV4-3 and TRBJ2-5, with 7 bases matching TRBD1. Germline V gene lookup returns CDR1 LGHNA and CDR2 YSLEER. This CDR3 spans 16 amino acids. V lost 2 bases and J lost 5; bases outside the gene matches: 11. Here the CDR3 DNA reads TGCGCCAGCAGCCAACTTCACGAGGCCAGGGGGGAGACCCAGTACTTC. Translation: CASSQLHEARGETQYF.

For the CDR3, the DNA is TGCGCCAGCAGCTTGGGAGGAAGGTACGAGCAGTACTTC. Its translation: CASSLGGRYEQYF. This chain uses TRBV5-1 with TRBJ2-7; D gene uncertain. The CDR3 consists of 13 residues. Germline V gene sequence: CDR1 SGHRS, CDR2 YFSETQ. Trimming left V 0 bases short and J 4 bases short, with 8 bases between.

The chain has TRBV6-1 and TRBJ2-5; 7 bases line up with TRBD1. The CDR3 is made up of 12 amino acids. CDR1 and CDR2 from the germline V gene are MNHNS and SASEGT. V lost 7 bases to trimming and J lost 2 bases; unmatched junction nucleotides: 1. The CDR3 loop is CASKQGQETQYF. CDR3 coding DNA: TGTGCCAGCAAACAGGGGCAAGAGACCCAGTACTTC.

CDR3 loop: CASSMSGSEAFF. The CDR3 nucleotides read TGTGCCAGTAGTATGTCGGGGAGTGAAGCTTTCTTT. The chain recombines TRBV19 with TRBJ1-1; D is unclear. The CDR3 consists of 12 residues. Germline V CDR1 and CDR2: LNHDA, SQIVND (reference sequence). Trimming left V 3 bases short and J 7 bases short, with 9 bases between.

This clone came up once. This rearrangement joins TRBV27 to TRBJ2-7; 8 bases match TRBD2. Germline V lookup: CDR1 MNHEY, CDR2 SMNVEV (reference sequence). Unmatched junction bases numbered 9, after V lost 8 bases and J lost 3 bases. CDR3 length equals 14 residues. The CDR3 DNA reads TGTGCCAGCGGGCATTTAGCGGGGCGCTACGAGCAGTACTTC. Protein product: CASGHLAGRYEQYF.

The chain is built from TRBV10-3 and TRBJ2-6; 12 nucleotides line up with TRBD1. The CDR3 length is 18 residues. Germline V gene sequence: CDR1 ENHRY, CDR2 SYGVKD. J gave up 0 bases and V 8 bases, and 8 bases lay outside the gene matches. The CDR3 DNA reads as TGTGCCATCCCCAGGGACAGGGGGCCGGGCTCTGGGGCCAACGTCCTGACTTTC. Translation: CAIPRDRGPGSGANVLTF.

The chain employs TRBV6-1 and TRBJ1-2; 7 nucleotides align to TRBD1. CDR1 and CDR2 from the germline V gene are MNHNS and SASEGT. J was trimmed by 1 base and V by 4 bases; bases with no gene match: 3. The CDR3 is 14 residues long. CDR3 sequence: CASSVGTVNYGYTF. The CDR3 nucleotides are TGTGCCAGCAGTGTCGGGACAGTTAACTATGGCTACACCTTC.

This rearrangement joins TRBV9 to TRBJ2-1, with D tentatively TRBD2 (6 bases). This CDR3 region has 15 residues. V lost 0 bases, J lost 8 bases, and 15 bases lay in between. In germline, CDR1 is SGDLS, CDR2 YYNGEE. DNA for the CDR3: TGTGCCAGCAGCGTAGCTGGAGGGCTTGCGGATGAGCAGTTCTTC. It codes for CASSVAGGLADEQFF.

The rearrangement uses TRBV9 and TRBJ1-1, with 8 bases lining up with TRBD1. Germline V gives CDR1 SGDLS, CDR2 YYNGEE. V was clipped by 4 bases and J by 3 bases; unmatched bases: 8. The CDR3 is 15 amino acids. The CDR3 loop reads CASSTPQGGHTEAFF. The CDR3 DNA reads as TGTGCCAGCAGCACCCCACAGGGGGGGCACACTGAAGCTTTCTTT.

This chain uses TRBV27 with TRBJ2-1, with a tentative D call TRBD2 (6 bases). There are 13 residues in the CDR3. The germline V gene encodes CDR1 MNHEY and CDR2 SMNVEV (reference sequence). V was shortened by 7 bases and J by 12 bases, with 19 bases between the two germline ends. DNA for the CDR3: TGTGCCAGCACCACCGGGAGCGCGCCCTGGCAGTTCTTC. Its protein product is CASTTGSAPWQFF.

The chain employs TRBV2 and TRBJ1-1; maybe TRBD1 (6 bases). Trimming cost V 6 bases and J 8 bases, with 10 bases left between them. The CDR3 covers 11 residues. Per the germline V gene, CDR1 is SNHLY and CDR2 is FYNNEI. CDR3 amino acids: CASRGGTEAFF. The CDR3 region has the DNA TGTGCCAGCAGGGGGGGGACAGAAGCTTTCTTT. The variable domain in full, with the rest retrieved from reference TRBV2 and TRBJ1-1, is EPEVTQTPSHQVTQMGQEVILRCVPISNHLYFYWYRQILGQKVEFLVSFYNNEISEKSEIFDDQFSVERPDGSNFTLKIRSTKLEDSAMYFCASRGGTEAFFGQGTRLTVV.

This chain uses TRBV9 with TRBJ2-6; D uncertain. Looked up from germline, CDR1 is SGDLS and CDR2 is YYNGEE. This CDR3 is built from 16 residues. The V gene lost 3 bases and the J gene lost 0 bases, with 10 bases spanning the gap. CDR3 in DNA: TGTGCCAGCAGCGGGAGTCAGGTCTCTGGGGCCAACGTCCTGACTTTC. This encodes CASSGSQVSGANVLTF.

The chain links TRBV15 to TRBJ2-6; no firm D call. Trimming shortened V by 0 bases and J by 4 bases, and 4 bases separated the two germline ends. Germline CDR1 LNHNV, CDR2 YYDKDF (reference sequence). CDR3 size: 14 residues. The CDR3 reads CATSRDSGANVLTF. The CDR3 nucleotides read TGTGCCACCAGCAGAGACTCCGGGGCCAACGTCCTGACTTTC.

This rearrangement joins TRBV4-1 to TRBJ1-1; perhaps TRBD1 as D (5 bases). Germline V gene lookup returns CDR1 MGHRA and CDR2 YSYEKL. The CDR3 length is 15 residues. The V end lost 5 bases, the J end lost 0 bases, and 13 bases lay between the germline ends. CDR3 sequence reads: CASSLSGGLNTEAFF. The CDR3 DNA reads TGCGCCAGCAGCTTATCCGGGGGGTTGAACACTGAAGCTTTCTTT.

The CDR3 reads CASSLDSGGFNTEAFF. CDR3 nucleotides: TGTGCCAGCAGCTTGGATTCTGGGGGCTTCAACACTGAAGCTTTCTTT. The chain recombines TRBV5-4 with TRBJ1-1; tentative D call: TRBD1 (6 bases). Trimming left V 0 bases short and J 2 bases short, with 14 bases between. Germline V lookup: CDR1 SGHNT, CDR2 YYREEE (reference sequence). The CDR3 consists of 16 residues.

The chain links TRBV27 to TRBJ2-3; D ambiguous. The CDR3 covers 14 residues. Trimming took 5 bases from V and 8 from J, leaving 17 bases between them. Germline V lookup: CDR1 MNHEY, CDR2 SMNVEV (reference sequence). The CDR3 nucleotides read TGTGCCAGCAGTCCCCCAACTATTAGTGGTACGCAGTATTTT. As protein: CASSPPTISGTQYF.

The CDR3 nucleotides are TGTGCCAGTAGTATAGGTATGAACACTGAAGCTTTCTTT. This encodes CASSIGMNTEAFF. This chain joins TRBV19 and TRBJ1-1; D gene ambiguous. The V gene lost 1 base and the J gene lost 0 bases, with 3 bases spanning the gap. The CDR3 has 13 amino acids. Germline V lookup: CDR1 LNHDA, CDR2 SQIVND (reference sequence).

This chain joins TRBV15 and TRBJ2-7; 7 nucleotides align to TRBD2. Per the germline V gene, CDR1 is LNHNV and CDR2 is YYDKDF (reference sequence). The V segment lost 1 base and the J segment 3 bases; nucleotides outside the gene matches: 9. This CDR3 contains 16 residues. The CDR3 protein is CATSRAWGGRGYEQYF. The CDR3 bases are TGTGCCACCAGCAGAGCATGGGGAGGGCGAGGCTACGAGCAGTACTTC.

This chain joins TRBV5-1 and TRBJ2-7; possibly TRBD2 for D (5 bases). Trimming removed 0 bases at V and 0 bases at J, with 7 bases between. The length of the CDR3 is 14 residues. Germline V gene lookup returns CDR1 SGHRS and CDR2 YFSETQ. The CDR3 sequence is CASSLGTSSYEQYF. The CDR3, as DNA: TGCGCCAGCAGCTTGGGTACTAGCTCCTACGAGCAGTACTTC.